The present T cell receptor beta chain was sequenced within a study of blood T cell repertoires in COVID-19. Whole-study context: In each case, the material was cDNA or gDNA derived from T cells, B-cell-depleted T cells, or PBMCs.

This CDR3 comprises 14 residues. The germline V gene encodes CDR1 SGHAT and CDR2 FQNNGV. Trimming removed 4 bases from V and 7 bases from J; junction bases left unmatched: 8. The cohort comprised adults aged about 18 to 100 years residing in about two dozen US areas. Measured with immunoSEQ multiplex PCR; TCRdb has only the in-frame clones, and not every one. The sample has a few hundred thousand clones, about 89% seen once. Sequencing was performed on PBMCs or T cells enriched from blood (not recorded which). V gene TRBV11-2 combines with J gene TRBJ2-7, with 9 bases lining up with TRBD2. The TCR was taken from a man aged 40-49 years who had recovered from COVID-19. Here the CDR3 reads CASSSGLATGEQYF. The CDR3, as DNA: TGTGCCAGCAGCTCTGGACTAGCGACGGGTGAGCAGTACTTC.